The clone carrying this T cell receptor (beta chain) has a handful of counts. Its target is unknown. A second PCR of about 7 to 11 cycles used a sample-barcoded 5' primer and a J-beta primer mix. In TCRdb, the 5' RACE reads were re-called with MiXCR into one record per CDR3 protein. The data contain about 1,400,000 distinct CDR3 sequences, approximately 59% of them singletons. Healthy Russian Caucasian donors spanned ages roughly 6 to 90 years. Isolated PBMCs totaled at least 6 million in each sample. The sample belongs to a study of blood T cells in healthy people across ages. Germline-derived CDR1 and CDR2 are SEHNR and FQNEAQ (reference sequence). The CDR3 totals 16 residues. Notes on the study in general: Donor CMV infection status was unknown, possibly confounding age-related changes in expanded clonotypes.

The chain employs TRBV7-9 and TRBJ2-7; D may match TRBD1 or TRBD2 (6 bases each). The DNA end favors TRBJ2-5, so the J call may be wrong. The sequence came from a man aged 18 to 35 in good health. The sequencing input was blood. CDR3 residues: CASSSWVGGAFETQYF. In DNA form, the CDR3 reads TGTGCCAGCAGCTCCTGGGTCGGGGGCGCGTTTGAGACCCAGTACTTC.